The 29 T cell receptor beta chains below come from one sample, sequenced in a study of blood T cells in healthy people across ages. Together with a sample-barcoded 5' primer, a J-beta primer mix was included in a second PCR lasting about 7 to 11 cycles. TCRdb fed the 5' RACE reads into MiXCR, producing one record per CDR3 protein. In the table there are hundreds of thousands of distinct CDR3 sequences, 44% of which are singletons. Source material: blood. The source of these receptors is a man between 60 and 75 years old in good health.

This clonotype was recorded a few times. The V call is TRBV14, the J call TRBJ1-2; D uncertain. The CDR3 sequence is 13 residues long. CDR1 and CDR2 from the germline V gene are SGHDN and FVKESK. V was cut by 1 base and J by 8 bases, with 11 bases left in between. The DNA for the CDR3 is TGTGCCAGCAGCCAAGCACCCACGAGAGGCTACACCTTC. This codes for CASSQAPTRGYTF.

The rearrangement uses TRBV20-1 and TRBJ1-4, with TRBD1 matching over 7 bases. This CDR3 contains 15 residues. The germline CDR1 and CDR2 sequences are DFQATT and SNEGSKA (reference sequence). V lost 0 bases and J lost 4; bases outside the gene matches: 5. Here the CDR3 DNA reads TGCAGTGCTAGAGATCGGGGACAGATTAATGAAAAACTGTTTTTT. Translating it yields CSARDRGQINEKLFF.

The chain recombines TRBV20-1 with TRBJ1-6; no firm D call. Trimming cost V 5 bases and J 5 bases, with 13 bases left between them. The germline V gene encodes CDR1 DFQATT and CDR2 SNEGSKA (reference sequence). CDR3 size: 14 residues. CDR3 protein: CSAENRENNSPLHF. The CDR3 region has the DNA TGCAGTGCTGAGAACCGGGAGAATAATTCACCCCTCCACTTT.

This rearrangement joins TRBV29-1 to TRBJ1-5; D is unresolved. Germline V lookup: CDR1 SQVTM, CDR2 ANQGSEA. V gave up 5 bases and J gave up 3 bases, with 11 bases separating them. CDR3 length equals 13 residues. The CDR3 DNA reads TGCAGCGTTACCAGTGGGGTCAATCAGCCCCAGCATTTT. Translated: CSVTSGVNQPQHF.

This clonotype was seen more than once but under ten times. This chain connects TRBV7-2 to TRBJ2-1; weak D call: TRBD2 (6 bases). Germline V lookup: CDR1 SGHTA, CDR2 FQGNSA. Trimming shortened V by 5 bases and J by 0 bases, and 20 bases separated the two germline ends. There are 18 residues in the CDR3. The CDR3 DNA reads TGTGCCAGCAGCCCCGGATTTAGAGCGGGCCGCTCCTACAATGAGCAGTTCTTC. Its translation is CASSPGFRAGRSYNEQFF.

Remarks on this clonotype: The junction departs from the called germline gene at one end, perhaps through a read error. The rearrangement joins TRBV28 to TRBJ2-5, with D tentatively TRBD1 or TRBD2 (6 bases each). The J call may be mistaken, given a closer DNA end match to TRBJ2-7. The CDR3 contains 16 residues. Germline CDR1 is MDHEN and CDR2 is SYDVKM. CDR3 sequence: CASSPVRGVGSHEQYF. CDR3 sequence (DNA): TGTGCCAGCAGTCCCGTAAGGGGGGTTGGCTCCCACGAGCAGTACTTC.

Comments on this clonotype: One end of the junction does not line up with germline, which may come from a read error. The V call is TRBV4-2, the J call TRBJ2-3, with D unresolved. The CDR3 loop spans 16 amino acids. CDR1 and CDR2 (germline): LGHNA, YNFKEQ. The CDR3 loop reads CASSQELGTSTDTQYF. CDR3 nucleotide sequence: TGCGCCAGCAGCCAAGAACTGGGTACTAGCACAGATACGCAGTATTTT.

This clonotype has just a few counts. V and J are TRBV7-2 and TRBJ1-5, with TRBD1 matching over 12 bases. Germline V gene sequence: CDR1 SGHTA, CDR2 FQGNSA. This CDR3 spans 17 amino acids. The V gene end was trimmed by 4 bases and the J gene end by 6 bases; junction bases not matched to a gene: 10. This CDR3 reads CASSSRGDRGRSQPQHF. The CDR3 DNA reads as TGTGCCAGCAGCTCAAGGGGGGACAGGGGGCGAAGTCAGCCCCAGCATTTT.

This sequence joins TRBV7-2 and TRBJ2-1; no reliable D call. This CDR3 region has 15 residues. V dropped 2 bases and J dropped 4 bases, with 12 bases sitting between them. Germline V gene data show CDR1 as SGHTA and CDR2 as FQGNSA. CDR3 DNA sequence: TGTGCCAGCAGCTTAAGTACGGAATTTTACAATGAGCAGTTCTTC. This encodes CASSLSTEFYNEQFF.

This clonotype was recorded a few times. The chain couples TRBV20-1 to TRBJ2-5, with 7 bases identical to TRBD2. The J call may be in error: the DNA end matches TRBJ2-7 better. Germline CDR1 and CDR2: DFQATT and SNEGSKA (reference sequence). The CDR3 sequence is 14 residues long. This chain's CDR3 is CSAYRDYQSYEQYF. CDR3 nucleotides: TGCAGTGCTTACCGGGACTACCAATCCTACGAGCAGTACTTC.

The rearrangement links TRBV18 to TRBJ2-1; 7 bases are shared with TRBD1. The CDR3 runs 15 residues. From germline, CDR1 is KGHSH and CDR2 LQKENI. V was clipped by 0 bases and J by 5 bases; unmatched bases: 4. CDR3 coding DNA: TGTGCCAGCTCACCACCGGACGGGACAGACAATGAGCAGTTCTTC. It specifies CASSPPDGTDNEQFF. Using reference TRBV18 and TRBJ2-1 for the parts outside the CDR3, the full variable domain is NAGVMQNPRHLVRRRGQEARLRCSPMKGHSHVYWYRQLPEEGLKFMVYLQKENIIDESGMPKERFSAEFPKEGPSILRIQQVVRGDSAAYFCASSPPDGTDNEQFFGPGTRLTVL.

The chain is built from TRBV18 and TRBJ2-1, with TRBD1 identical over 8 bases. Germline CDR1 is KGHSH and CDR2 is LQKENI. CDR3 length equals 15 residues. The junction had 4 bases not matched to a gene; V was cut back by 4 bases and J by 2 bases. The CDR3 DNA is TGTGCCAGCTCACTGGACAGGGTAACCTACAATGAGCAGTTCTTC. This encodes CASSLDRVTYNEQFF.

V is TRBV12-3 or TRBV12-4 and J is TRBJ2-7, with 12 nucleotides matching TRBD2. Losses at the gene ends were 6 bases for V and 2 bases for J; bases not matched to a gene: 5. The CDR3 length is 15 residues. CDR3 amino acids: CASRSTSGGTYEQYF. The CDR3 DNA follows: TGTGCCAGCAGAAGTACTAGCGGGGGGACCTACGAGCAGTACTTC.

To note about this clonotype: This clone may be a read error of a much larger clone one base away. V usage is TRBV10-3 and J usage is TRBJ2-3, with D perhaps matching TRBD1 (5 bases). The CDR3 consists of 14 residues. V was clipped by 6 bases and J by 0 bases, with 10 bases between them. Germline V gene data show CDR1 as ENHRY and CDR2 as SYGVKD. The CDR3 is CAISSRGSTDTQYF. CDR3 nucleotide sequence: TGTGCCATCAGCAGTAGGGGTAGCACAGATACGCAGTATTTT.

The V call is TRBV20-1, the J call TRBJ1-5; 7 bases map to TRBD1. This CDR3 has 14 residues. Germline CDR1 DFQATT, CDR2 SNEGSKA (reference sequence). Trimming at V came to 5 bases and at J to 3 bases, leaving 7 bases not matched to a gene. The CDR3 coding sequence is TGCAGTGCTGACGACAGGGCCTCCAATCAGCCCCAGCATTTT. Encoded protein: CSADDRASNQPQHF.

Points on this clonotype: At one end the junction does not follow the germline gene, possibly because of a read error. The chain uses TRBV12-3 or TRBV12-4 and TRBJ2-2; D unresolved. There are 14 residues in the CDR3. Here the CDR3 reads CAGSLDLNTGELFF. CDR3 DNA: TGTGCCGGCAGTTTAGACTTAAACACCGGGGAGCTGTTTTTT.

This rearrangement joins TRBV5-5 to TRBJ2-4; possibly TRBD1 or TRBD2 for D (5 bases each). The DNA end is more similar to TRBJ2-7, so the J call may be wrong. This CDR3 has 15 residues. Germline assignment: CDR1 SGHKS and CDR2 YYEKEE (reference sequence). The CDR3, as DNA: TGTGCCAGCAGCTTTCGACCGGAGGACAACTACGAGCAGTACTTC. Translation: CASSFRPEDNYEQYF.

Comment on this clonotype: Possible read error: a much larger clone is one base away. The chain carries TRBV5-1 and TRBJ2-1, with D unresolved. The ends were cut back, 0 bases at V and 10 bases at J, with 14 bases in the middle. CDR1 is SGHRS, CDR2 YFSETQ, per germline. CDR3 length: 14 amino acids. CDR3 coding DNA: TGCGCCAGCAGCTTGGAGGTACAAACCTACGAGCAGTTCTTC. Its protein is CASSLEVQTYEQFF.

The chain couples TRBV4-3 to TRBJ2-1; TRBD2 aligns across 14 bases. The germline V gene encodes CDR1 LGHNA and CDR2 YSLEER. The CDR3 is 15 residues long. V was pared by 4 bases and J by 9 bases, with 5 bases of the junction left unmatched. Here the CDR3 reads CASSPWTSGGIEQFF. The CDR3 nucleotides read TGCGCCAGCAGCCCGTGGACTAGCGGGGGGATTGAGCAGTTCTTC.

This clonotype was picked up a small number of times. CDR3: CASSSTSGGLSYEQYF. The CDR3 nucleotides read TGTGCCAGCAGTAGCACTAGCGGGGGCCTCTCCTACGAGCAGTACTTC. The chain is built from TRBV6-5 and TRBJ2-7; 11 bases are a match to TRBD2. J lost 0 bases, V lost 5 bases, and 6 bases had no gene match. Germline V lookup: CDR1 MNHEY, CDR2 SVGAGI. The CDR3 spans 16 residues.

The rearrangement links TRBV20-1 to TRBJ1-1; D ambiguous. CDR1 and CDR2 (germline): DFQATT, SNEGSKA (reference sequence). The length of the CDR3 is 13 residues. V lost 6 bases and J lost 3, with 14 bases in between. As DNA, the CDR3 is TGCAGTGCAAAACGGACGGAATACACTGAAGCTTTCTTT. Amino acid sequence: CSAKRTEYTEAFF.

The J gene is TRBJ2-3, the V gene TRBV6-1; D is perhaps TRBD2 (5 bases). Per germline, CDR1 MNHNS and CDR2 SASEGT. V was cut by 5 bases and J by 2 bases, with 14 bases left in between. The CDR3 is 15 residues long. The CDR3 loop is CASSRGSDHTDTQYF. CDR3 coding DNA: TGTGCCAGCAGTCGGGGTTCGGATCACACAGATACGCAGTATTTT.

The chain has TRBV20-1 and TRBJ1-5, with D tentatively TRBD1 (6 bases). V dropped 1 base and J dropped 3 bases, with 13 bases sitting between them. There are 15 residues in the CDR3. The germline CDR1 and CDR2 sequences are DFQATT and SNEGSKA (reference sequence). DNA of the CDR3: TGCAGTGCTAGAGCCCCAGGGGCGGCCAATCAGCCCCAGCATTTT. Its translation: CSARAPGAANQPQHF.

This clonotype was detected only a few times. The chain uses TRBV2 and TRBJ1-2; D might be TRBD1 (5 bases). Germline lookup yields CDR1 SNHLY and CDR2 FYNNEI. The CDR3 loop spans 15 amino acids. Trimming pared 1 base from V and 4 bases from J, leaving 13 bases between. This CDR3 reads CASSEVRGTSYGYTF. The CDR3 DNA follows: TGTGCCAGCAGTGAAGTGCGGGGGACTAGCTATGGCTACACCTTC.

The chain has TRBV6-6 and TRBJ2-7; TRBD1 matches 9 bases. The CDR3 length is 15 residues. The germline CDR1 and CDR2 sequences are MNHNY and SVGAGI (reference sequence). Germline trimming cut 6 bases from V and 2 bases from J; bases unmatched to any gene: 8. CDR3 residues: CASRDRGLFPYEQYF. The CDR3 coding sequence is TGTGCCAGCAGGGACAGGGGATTGTTCCCCTACGAGCAGTACTTC.

This clonotype appeared a few times. V gene TRBV20-1 combines with J gene TRBJ2-7, with D perhaps TRBD1 (5 bases). V was cut by 3 bases and J by 1 base, with 16 bases left in between. Germline V gives CDR1 DFQATT, CDR2 SNEGSKA (reference sequence). The CDR3 length is 15 residues. The CDR3 sequence is CSASLAGPPSYEQYF. CDR3 coding DNA: TGCAGTGCTAGTTTGGCAGGGCCCCCGTCCTACGAGCAGTACTTC.

The J gene is TRBJ1-2, the V gene TRBV12-3 or TRBV12-4, with a weak D call TRBD1 (6 bases). V gave up 6 bases and J gave up 5 bases, with 13 bases separating them. The CDR3 spans 13 residues. CDR3 nucleotide sequence: TGTGCCAGCAGGGCTGGGGGGCATTATGGCTACACCTTC. Protein: CASRAGGHYGYTF.

A few counts support this clonotype. V gene TRBV9 combines with J gene TRBJ1-2; no definite D call. Trimming removed 5 bases from V and 4 bases from J, with 12 bases in between. The germline V gene encodes CDR1 SGDLS and CDR2 YYNGEE. This CDR3 is 13 amino acids long. This CDR3 reads CASSAGDFYGYTF. The CDR3 DNA follows: TGTGCCAGCAGTGCAGGAGACTTCTATGGCTACACCTTC.

The J gene is TRBJ2-7, the V gene TRBV5-1; weak D call: TRBD2 (5 bases). CDR3 size: 13 residues. Germline V gene lookup returns CDR1 SGHRS and CDR2 YFSETQ. V gave up 5 bases and J gave up 2 bases, with 11 bases separating them. The CDR3 is CASRSEGTYEQYF. DNA of the CDR3: TGCGCCAGCAGATCAGAGGGCACCTACGAGCAGTACTTC.